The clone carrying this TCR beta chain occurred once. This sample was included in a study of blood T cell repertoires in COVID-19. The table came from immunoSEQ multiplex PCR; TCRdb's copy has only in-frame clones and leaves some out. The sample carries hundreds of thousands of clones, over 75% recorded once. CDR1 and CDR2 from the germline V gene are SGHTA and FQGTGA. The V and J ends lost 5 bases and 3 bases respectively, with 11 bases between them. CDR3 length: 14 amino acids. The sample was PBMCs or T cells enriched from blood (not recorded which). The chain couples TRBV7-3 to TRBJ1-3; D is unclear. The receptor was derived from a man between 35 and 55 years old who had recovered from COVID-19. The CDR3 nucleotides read TGTGCCAGCAGCCCAAACCCCGGTGGAAACACCATATATTTT. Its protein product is CASSPNPGGNTIYF.